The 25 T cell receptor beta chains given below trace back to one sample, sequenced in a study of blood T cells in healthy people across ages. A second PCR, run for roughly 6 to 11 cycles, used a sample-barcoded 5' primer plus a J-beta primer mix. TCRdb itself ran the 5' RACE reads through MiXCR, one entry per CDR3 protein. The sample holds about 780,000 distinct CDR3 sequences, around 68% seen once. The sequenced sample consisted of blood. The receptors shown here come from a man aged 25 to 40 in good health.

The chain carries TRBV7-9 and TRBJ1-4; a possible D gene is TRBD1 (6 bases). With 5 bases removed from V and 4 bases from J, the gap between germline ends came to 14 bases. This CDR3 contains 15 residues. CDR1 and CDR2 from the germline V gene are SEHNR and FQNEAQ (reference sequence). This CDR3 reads CASSPGTQNNEKLFF. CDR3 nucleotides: TGTGCCAGCAGCCCCGGGACACAGAATAATGAAAAACTGTTTTTT. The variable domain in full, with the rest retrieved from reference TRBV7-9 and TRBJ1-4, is DTGVSQNPRHKITKRGQNVTFRCDPISEHNRLYWYRQTLGQGPEFLTYFQNEAQLEKSRLLSDRFSAERPKGSFSTLEIQRTEQGDSAMYLCASSPGTQNNEKLFFGSGTQLSVL.

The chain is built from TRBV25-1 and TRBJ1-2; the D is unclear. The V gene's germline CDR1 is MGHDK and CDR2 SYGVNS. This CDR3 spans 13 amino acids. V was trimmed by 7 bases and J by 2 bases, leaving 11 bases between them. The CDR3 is CASTDGQNYGYTF. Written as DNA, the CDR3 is TGTGCCAGCACCGATGGTCAGAACTATGGCTACACCTTC.

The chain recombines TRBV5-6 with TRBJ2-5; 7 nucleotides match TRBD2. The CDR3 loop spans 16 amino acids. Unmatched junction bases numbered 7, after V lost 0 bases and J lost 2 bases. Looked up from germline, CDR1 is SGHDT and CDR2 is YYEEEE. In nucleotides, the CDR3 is TGTGCCAGCAGCTTGGCCACGGGGGGTGATCAAGAGACCCAGTACTTC. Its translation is CASSLATGGDQETQYF.

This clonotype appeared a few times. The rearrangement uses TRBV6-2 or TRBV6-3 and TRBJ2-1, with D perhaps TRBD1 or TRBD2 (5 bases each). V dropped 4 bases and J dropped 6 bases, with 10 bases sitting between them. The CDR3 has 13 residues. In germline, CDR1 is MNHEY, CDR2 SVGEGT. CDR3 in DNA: TGTGCCAGCAGTTCCGGGGCCCTCAATGAGCAGTTCTTC. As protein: CASSSGALNEQFF.

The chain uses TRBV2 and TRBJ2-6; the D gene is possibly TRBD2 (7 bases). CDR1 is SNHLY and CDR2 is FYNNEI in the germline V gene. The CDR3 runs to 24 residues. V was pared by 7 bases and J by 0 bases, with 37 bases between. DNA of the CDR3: TGTGCCAGCATTGGACAGCATGCACCGAGGGTAGAGGGGGGGGAGAGCTCTGGGGCCAACGTCCTGACTTTC. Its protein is CASIGQHAPRVEGGESSGANVLTF.

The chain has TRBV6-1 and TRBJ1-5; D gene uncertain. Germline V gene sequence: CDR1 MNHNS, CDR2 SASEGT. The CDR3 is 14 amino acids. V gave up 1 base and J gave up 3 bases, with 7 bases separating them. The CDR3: CASSEGLVNQPQHF. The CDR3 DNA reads TGTGCCAGCAGTGAAGGTTTAGTCAATCAGCCCCAGCATTTT.

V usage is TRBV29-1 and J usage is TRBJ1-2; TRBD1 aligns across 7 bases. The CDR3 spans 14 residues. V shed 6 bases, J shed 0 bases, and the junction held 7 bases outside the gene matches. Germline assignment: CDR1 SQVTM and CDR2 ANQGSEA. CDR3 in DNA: TGCAGCGTCGCCGGGACAGCTACTAACTATGGCTACACCTTC. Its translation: CSVAGTATNYGYTF. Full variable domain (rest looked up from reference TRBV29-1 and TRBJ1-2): SAVISQKPSRDICQRGTSLTIQCQVDSQVTMMFWYRQQPGQSLTLIATANQGSEATYESGFVIDKFPISRPNLTFSTLTVSNMSPEDSSIYLCSVAGTATNYGYTFGSGTRLTVV.

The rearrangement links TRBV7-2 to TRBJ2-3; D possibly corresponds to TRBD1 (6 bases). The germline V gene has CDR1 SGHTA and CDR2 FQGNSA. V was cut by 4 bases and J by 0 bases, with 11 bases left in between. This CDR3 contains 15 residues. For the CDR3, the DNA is TGTGCCAGCAGCTCATCCGGGACAAGCACAGATACGCAGTATTTT. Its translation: CASSSSGTSTDTQYF.

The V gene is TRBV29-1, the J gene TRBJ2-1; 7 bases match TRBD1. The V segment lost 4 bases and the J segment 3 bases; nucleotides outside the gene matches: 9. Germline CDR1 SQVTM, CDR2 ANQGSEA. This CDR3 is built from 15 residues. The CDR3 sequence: CSVGGVQGYYNEQFF. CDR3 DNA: TGCAGCGTTGGGGGAGTACAGGGGTACTACAATGAGCAGTTCTTC.

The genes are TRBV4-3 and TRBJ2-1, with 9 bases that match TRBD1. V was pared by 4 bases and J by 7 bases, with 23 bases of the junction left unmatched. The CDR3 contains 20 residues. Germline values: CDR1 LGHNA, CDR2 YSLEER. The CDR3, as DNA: TGCGCCAGCAGCCCTATCCCGCCGGGACAGGGTCCCCTCATTAAAAATGAGCAGTTCTTC. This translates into CASSPIPPGQGPLIKNEQFF.

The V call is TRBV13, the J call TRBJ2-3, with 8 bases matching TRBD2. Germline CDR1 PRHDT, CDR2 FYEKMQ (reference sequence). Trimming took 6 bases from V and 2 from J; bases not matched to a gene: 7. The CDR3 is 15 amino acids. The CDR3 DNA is TGTGCCAGCAGACTAATAGCGGGATACACAGATACGCAGTATTTT. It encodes CASRLIAGYTDTQYF.

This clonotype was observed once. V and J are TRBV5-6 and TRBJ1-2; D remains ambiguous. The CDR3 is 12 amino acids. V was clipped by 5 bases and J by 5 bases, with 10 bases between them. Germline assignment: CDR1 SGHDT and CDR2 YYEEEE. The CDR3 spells CASRSTEYGYTF. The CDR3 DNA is TGTGCCAGCAGATCCACAGAGTATGGCTACACCTTC.

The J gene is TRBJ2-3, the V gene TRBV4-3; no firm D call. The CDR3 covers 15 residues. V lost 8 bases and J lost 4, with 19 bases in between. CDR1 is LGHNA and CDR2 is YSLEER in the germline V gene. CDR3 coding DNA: TGCGCCAGCCCCCCGGTGCGAAGGTCGTCAGATACGCAGTATTTT. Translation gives CASPPVRRSSDTQYF.

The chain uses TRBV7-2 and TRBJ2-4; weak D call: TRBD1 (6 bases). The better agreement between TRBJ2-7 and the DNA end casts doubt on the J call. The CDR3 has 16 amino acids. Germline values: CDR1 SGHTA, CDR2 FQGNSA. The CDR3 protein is CASSSQVGQRAYEQYF. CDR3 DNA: TGTGCCAGCAGCTCACAAGTAGGACAGAGAGCCTACGAGCAGTACTTC.

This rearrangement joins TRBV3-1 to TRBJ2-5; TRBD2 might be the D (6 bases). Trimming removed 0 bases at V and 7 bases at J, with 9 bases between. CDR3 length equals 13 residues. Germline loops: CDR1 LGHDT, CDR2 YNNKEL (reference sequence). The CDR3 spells CASSQDGGRTQYF. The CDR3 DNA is TGTGCCAGCAGCCAAGATGGGGGGAGGACCCAGTACTTC.

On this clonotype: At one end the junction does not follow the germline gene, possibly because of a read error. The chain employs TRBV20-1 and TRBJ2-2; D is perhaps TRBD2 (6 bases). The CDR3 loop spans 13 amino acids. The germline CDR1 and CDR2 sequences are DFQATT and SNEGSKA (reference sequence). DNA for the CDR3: TGCAGTGCTACAGGGATTCGGTCCGGGGGGCTGTTTTTT. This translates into CSATGIRSGGLFF.

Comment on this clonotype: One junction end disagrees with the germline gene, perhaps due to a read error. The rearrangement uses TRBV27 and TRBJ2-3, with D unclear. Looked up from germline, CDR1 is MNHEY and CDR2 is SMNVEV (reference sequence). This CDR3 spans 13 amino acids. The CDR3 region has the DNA TGTGCCAGCATTTTACCTAGCACAGATACGCAGTATTTT. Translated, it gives CASILPSTDTQYF.

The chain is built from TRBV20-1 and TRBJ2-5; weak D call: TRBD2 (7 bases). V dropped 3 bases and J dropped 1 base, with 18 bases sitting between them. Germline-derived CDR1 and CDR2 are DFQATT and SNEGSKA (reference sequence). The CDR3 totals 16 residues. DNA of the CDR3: TGCAGTGCTAGCCGGGGGCTAGCGGTTCTCCAAGAGACCCAGTACTTC. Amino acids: CSASRGLAVLQETQYF.

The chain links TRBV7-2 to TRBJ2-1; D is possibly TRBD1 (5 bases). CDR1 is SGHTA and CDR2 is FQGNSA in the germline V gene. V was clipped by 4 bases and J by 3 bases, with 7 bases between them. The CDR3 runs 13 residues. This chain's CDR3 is CASSWGDYNEQFF. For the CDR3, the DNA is TGTGCCAGCAGCTGGGGCGACTACAATGAGCAGTTCTTC. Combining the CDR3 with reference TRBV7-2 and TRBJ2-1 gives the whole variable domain GAGVSQSPSNKVTEKGKDVELRCDPISGHTALYWYRQSLGQGLEFLIYFQGNSAPDKSGLPSDRFSAERTGGSVSTLTIQRTQQEDSAVYLCASSWGDYNEQFFGPGTRLTVL.

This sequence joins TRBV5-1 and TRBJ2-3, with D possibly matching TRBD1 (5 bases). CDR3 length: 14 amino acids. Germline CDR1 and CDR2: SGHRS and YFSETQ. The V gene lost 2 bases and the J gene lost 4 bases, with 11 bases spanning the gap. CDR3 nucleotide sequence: TGCGCCAGCAGCTTTAGTCAGGGTCCAGATACGCAGTATTTT. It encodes CASSFSQGPDTQYF.

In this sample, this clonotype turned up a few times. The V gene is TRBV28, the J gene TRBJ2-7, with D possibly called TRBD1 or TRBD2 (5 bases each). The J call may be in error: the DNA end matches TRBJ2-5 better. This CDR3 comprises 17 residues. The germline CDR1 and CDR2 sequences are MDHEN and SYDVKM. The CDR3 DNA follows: TGTGCCAGCAGTTTAATGGTCGGGGCAAGAGGTACAGAGACCCAGTACTTC. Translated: CASSLMVGARGTETQYF.

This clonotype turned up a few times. The CDR3 nucleotides read TGTGCCAGCAGCCAAGATCTAAGGAGCTATGGCTACACCTTC. It encodes CASSQDLRSYGYTF. The chain has TRBV4-2 and TRBJ1-2; D is ambiguous. The V end lost 0 bases, the J end lost 4 bases, and 9 bases lay between the germline ends. There are 14 residues in the CDR3. Germline assignment: CDR1 LGHNA and CDR2 YNFKEQ.

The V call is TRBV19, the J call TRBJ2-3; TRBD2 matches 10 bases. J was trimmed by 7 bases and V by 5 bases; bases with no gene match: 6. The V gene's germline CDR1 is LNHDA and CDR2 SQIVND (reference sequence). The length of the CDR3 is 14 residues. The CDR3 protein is CASSSSGGANTQYF. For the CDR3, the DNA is TGTGCCAGTAGTTCTAGCGGGGGCGCTAATACGCAGTATTTT.

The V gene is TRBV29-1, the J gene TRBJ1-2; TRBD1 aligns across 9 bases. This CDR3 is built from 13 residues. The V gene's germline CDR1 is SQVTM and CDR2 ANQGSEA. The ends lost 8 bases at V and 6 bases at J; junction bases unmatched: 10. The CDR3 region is CSFGDRAANGYTF. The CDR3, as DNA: TGCAGCTTTGGGGACAGGGCGGCTAATGGCTACACCTTC.

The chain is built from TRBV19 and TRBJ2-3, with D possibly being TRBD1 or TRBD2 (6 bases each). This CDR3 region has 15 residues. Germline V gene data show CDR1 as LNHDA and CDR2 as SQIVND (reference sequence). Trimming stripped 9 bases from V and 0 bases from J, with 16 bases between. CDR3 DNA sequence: TGTGCCAGCGGAGCCTCGGGGGCTAGCACAGATACGCAGTATTTT. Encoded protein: CASGASGASTDTQYF.